The clone carrying this TCR beta chain was detected only a few times. 5'RACE primed at constant segments yielded TCR alpha and TCR beta cDNA libraries bearing sample barcodes and UMIs. TCRdb reprocessed the 5' RACE reads with MiXCR, giving one entry per CDR3 protein. Of approximately 260,000 distinct CDR3 sequences detected, approximately 19% appear once; the ten largest clones hold 20% to 25%. The sample originates from a study of T-cell memory formation after mild COVID-19. This CDR3 comprises 15 residues. Germline CDR1 SGHRS, CDR2 YFSETQ. Trimming removed 4 bases at V and 10 bases at J, with 21 bases between.

The V call is TRBV5-1, the J call TRBJ2-1, with a possible D match to TRBD1 (6 bases). Sequenced material: PBMCs or a T cell subset sorted from them (not recorded which). The sequence was obtained from a man aged 18 to 29 who had mild COVID-19 (a few samples of this study predate the infection). Cell type and time point are not known. CDR3 protein: CASSERAGAVREQFF. For the CDR3, the DNA is TGCGCCAGCAGCGAAAGGGCAGGGGCGGTGAGGGAGCAGTTCTTC.